These T cell receptor beta chains were read from a single sample in a study of response to subunit inactivated influenza vaccine. TCRdb reprocessed the RT-PCR reads with MiXCR, giving one entry per CDR3 protein. The sample shows about 700,000 distinct CDR3 sequences, approximately 13% of them seen only once. This material consisted of PBMCs from blood, taken around 15 days before vaccination. These receptors were collected from a man between 45 and 60 years old who received an inactivated influenza vaccine. Each CDR3 is given with its conserved first and last residue. Each record gives: clone size, V gene, CDR3 length, D gene, J gene, CDR3 DNA, CDR3 protein. D genes are given only for firm matches. Clone size is given for some rows only: seen once, a few or many times, or a class if the clone is expanded.

>-|TRBV4-1|14|TRBD1|TRBJ1-1
TGCGCCAGCAACCTTGGACAGGGGGCCACTGAAGCTTTCTTT
CASNLGQGATEAFF
>few|TRBV28|17|TRBD2|TRBJ2-3
TGTGCCAGCAGTTGGATTATTAGCGGGGGCCGGGAAGATACGCAGTATTTT
CASSWIISGGREDTQYF
>-|TRBV21-1|21|-|TRBJ2-6
TGTGCCAGCAGCAGGCCGGGACAGGGGGCAATTAGGGTTTCTGGGGCCAACGTCCTGACTTTC
CASSRPGQGAIRVSGANVLTF
>few|TRBV6-5|15|-|TRBJ2-7
TGTGCCAGCAGTTACGCTGGACAGCGGGACGACGAGCAGTACTTC
CASSYAGQRDDEQYF
>few|TRBV7-9|15|TRBD1|TRBJ2-3
TGTGCCAGCAGCCACAGGGGGTACGGCACAGATACGCAGTATTTT
CASSHRGYGTDTQYF
>few|TRBV5-1|16|TRBD1|TRBJ1-1
TGCGCCAGCAGCCGGGACAGGCTCGCTGGACGATCTGAAGCTTTCTTT
CASSRDRLAGRSEAFF
>few|TRBV28|13|-|TRBJ2-5
TGTGCCAGCAGCCACGGGACCCGGGAGACCCAGTACTTC
CASSHGTRETQYF
>few|TRBV28|15|-|TRBJ2-7
TGTGCCAGCAGTTTCCCTCGGGGGGCGTCCTACGAGCAGTACTTC
CASSFPRGASYEQYF
>-|TRBV6-1|14|-|TRBJ2-2
TGTGCCAGTACAGGGGCGCGGGGCACCGGGGAGCTGTTTTTT
CASTGARGTGELFF
>few|TRBV5-5|15|TRBD2|TRBJ2-1
TGTGCCAGCAGCAATCCCGGGGGGGTTTACAATGAGCAGTTCTTC
CASSNPGGVYNEQFF
>-|TRBV21-1|15|-|TRBJ2-7
TGTGCCAGCAACGGCCTGGGACTGGAACTCTACGAGCAGTACTTC
CASNGLGLELYEQYF
>many|TRBV29-1|18|TRBD2|TRBJ2-1
TGCAGCGTTGAAGGCGGGACTAGCGGGAGAACTTCCTACAATGAGCAGTTCTTC
CSVEGGTSGRTSYNEQFF
>few|TRBV15|14|-|TRBJ2-2
-
CATSRDFGAGELFF
>many|TRBV12-3/TRBV12-4|14|-|TRBJ2-1
TGTGCCATCCGACGTGGCGTGGCCTACAATGAGCAGTTCTTC
CAIRRGVAYNEQFF
>few|TRBV15|15|TRBD2|TRBJ2-5
TGTGCCACCAGCATAGCGGGAGTCTACCGAGAGACCCAGTACTTC
CATSIAGVYRETQYF
>-|TRBV12-3/TRBV12-4|14|-|TRBJ2-7
TGTGCCAGCAGTTCGCCAATGAACGCCTACGAGCAGTACTTC
CASSSPMNAYEQYF
>-|TRBV10-3|12|-|TRBJ2-7
TGTGCCACCCAGGACATAGGCTACGAGCAGTACTTC
CATQDIGYEQYF
>few|TRBV5-6|16|-|TRBJ1-2
TGCGCCAGCAGCCCTCCCCCGGGAACACCATTACGGGGCTACACCTTC
CASSPPPGTPLRGYTF